This T cell receptor beta chain stems from a study of blood T cells in healthy people across ages. Germline V CDR1 and CDR2: MNHEY, SVGAGI. With V trimmed by 6 bases and J by 6 bases, 8 bases remained unmatched. The CDR3 sequence is 15 residues long. A second PCR of about 7 to 12 cycles used a sample-barcoded 5' primer and a J-beta primer mix. TCRdb processed the 5' RACE reads anew with MiXCR; each CDR3 protein has one entry. This table holds hundreds of thousands of distinct CDR3 sequences, 21% found once. Isolation recovered at least 7 million PBMCs from every sample. Sequencing used blood. The chain has TRBV6-5 and TRBJ2-1; 10 bases agree with TRBD1. The clonotype comes from a man between 65 and 85 years old in good health. The chain's CDR3 is CASSMTGGDTNEQFF. Here the CDR3 DNA reads TGTGCCAGCAGCATGACAGGGGGCGATACCAATGAGCAGTTCTTC.